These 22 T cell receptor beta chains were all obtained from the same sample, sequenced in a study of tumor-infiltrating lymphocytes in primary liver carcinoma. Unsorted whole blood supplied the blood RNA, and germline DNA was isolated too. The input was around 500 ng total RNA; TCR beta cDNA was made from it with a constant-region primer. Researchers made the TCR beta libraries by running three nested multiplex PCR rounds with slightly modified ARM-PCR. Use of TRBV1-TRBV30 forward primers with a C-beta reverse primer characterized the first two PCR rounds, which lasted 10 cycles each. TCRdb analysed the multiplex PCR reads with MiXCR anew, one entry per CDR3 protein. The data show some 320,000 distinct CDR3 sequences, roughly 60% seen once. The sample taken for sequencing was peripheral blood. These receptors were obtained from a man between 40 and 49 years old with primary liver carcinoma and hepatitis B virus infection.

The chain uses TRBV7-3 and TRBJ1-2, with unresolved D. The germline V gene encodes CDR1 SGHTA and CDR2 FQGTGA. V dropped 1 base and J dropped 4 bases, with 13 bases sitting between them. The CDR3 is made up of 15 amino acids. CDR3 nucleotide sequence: TGTGCCAGCAGCTTAAACCCGGAAGGGCCCTATGGCTACACCTTC. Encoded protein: CASSLNPEGPYGYTF.

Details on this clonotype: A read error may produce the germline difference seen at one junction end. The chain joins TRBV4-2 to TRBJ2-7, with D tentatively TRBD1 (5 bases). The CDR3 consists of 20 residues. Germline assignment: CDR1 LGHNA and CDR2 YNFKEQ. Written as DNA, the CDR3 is TGTGACAGCAGCTTCTACATCTACAGTGCTAGAGATGTTGGATCAGGGGAGCAGTACTTC. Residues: CDSSFYIYSARDVGSGEQYF.

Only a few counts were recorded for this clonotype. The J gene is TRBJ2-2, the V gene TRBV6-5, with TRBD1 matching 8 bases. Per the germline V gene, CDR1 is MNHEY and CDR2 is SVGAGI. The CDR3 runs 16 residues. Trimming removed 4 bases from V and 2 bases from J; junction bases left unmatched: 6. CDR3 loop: CASSFTGGGNTGELFF. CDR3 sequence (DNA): TGTGCCAGCAGTTTTACAGGGGGAGGAAACACCGGGGAGCTGTTTTTT.

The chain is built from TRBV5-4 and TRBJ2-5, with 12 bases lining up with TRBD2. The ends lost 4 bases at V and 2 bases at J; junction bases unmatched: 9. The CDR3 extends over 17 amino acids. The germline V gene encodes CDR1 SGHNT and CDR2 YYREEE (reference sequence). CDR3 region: CASSVGLAGSGQETQYF. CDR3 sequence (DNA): TGTGCCAGCAGCGTAGGACTAGCGGGATCGGGGCAAGAGACCCAGTACTTC. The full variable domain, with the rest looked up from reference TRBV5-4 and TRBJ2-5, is ETGVTQSPTHLIKTRGQQVTLRCSSQSGHNTVSWYQQALGQGPQFIFQYYREEENGRGNFPPRFSGLQFPNYSSELNVNALELDDSALYLCASSVGLAGSGQETQYFGPGTRLLVL.

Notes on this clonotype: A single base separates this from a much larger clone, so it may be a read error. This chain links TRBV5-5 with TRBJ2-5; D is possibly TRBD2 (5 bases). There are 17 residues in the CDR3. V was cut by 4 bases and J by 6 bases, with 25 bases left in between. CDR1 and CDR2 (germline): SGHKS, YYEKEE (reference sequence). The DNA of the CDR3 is TGTGCCAGCAGCCCCCGGTTAGCGTCAAAGGAGGAGAAGACCCAGTACTTC. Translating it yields CASSPRLASKEEKTQYF.

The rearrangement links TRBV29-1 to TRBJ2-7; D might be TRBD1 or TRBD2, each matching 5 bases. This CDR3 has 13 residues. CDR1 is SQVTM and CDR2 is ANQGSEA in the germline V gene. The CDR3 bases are TGCGGCGAAGCGCAGGGAGTCGGCTACGAGCAGTACTTC. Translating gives CGEAQGVGYEQYF.

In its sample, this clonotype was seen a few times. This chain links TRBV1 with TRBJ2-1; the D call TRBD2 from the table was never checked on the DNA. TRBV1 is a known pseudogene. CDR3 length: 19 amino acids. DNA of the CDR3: TGCACCAGCAGCCAAGATACGTCCGTGACTAGCGGGGGCTACAATGAGCAGTTCTTC. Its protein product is CTSSQDTSVTSGGYNEQFF.

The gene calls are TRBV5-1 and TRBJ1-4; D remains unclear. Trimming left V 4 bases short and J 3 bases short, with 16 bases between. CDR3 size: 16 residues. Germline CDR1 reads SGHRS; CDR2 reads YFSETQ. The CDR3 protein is CASSITLRRANEKLFF. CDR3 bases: TGCGCCAGCAGCATTACGCTCCGTAGGGCTAATGAAAAACTGTTTTTT.

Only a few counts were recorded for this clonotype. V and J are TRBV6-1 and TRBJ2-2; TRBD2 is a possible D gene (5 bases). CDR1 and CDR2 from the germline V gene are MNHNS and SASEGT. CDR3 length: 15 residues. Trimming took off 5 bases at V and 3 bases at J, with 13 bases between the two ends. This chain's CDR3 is CASSSGIHYTGELFF. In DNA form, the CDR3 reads TGTGCCAGCAGTTCCGGGATACACTACACCGGGGAGCTGTTTTTT.

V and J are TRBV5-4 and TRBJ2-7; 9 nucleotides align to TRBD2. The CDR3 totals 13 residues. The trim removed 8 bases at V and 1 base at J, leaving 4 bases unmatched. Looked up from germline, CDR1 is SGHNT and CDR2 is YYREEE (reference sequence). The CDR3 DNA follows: TGTGCCAGTGGACTAGCGACATCCTACGAGCAGTACTTC. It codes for CASGLATSYEQYF.

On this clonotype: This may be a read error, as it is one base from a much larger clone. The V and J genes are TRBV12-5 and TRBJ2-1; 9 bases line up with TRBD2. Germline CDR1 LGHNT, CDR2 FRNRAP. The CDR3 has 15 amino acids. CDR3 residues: CASASELAGYNEQSF. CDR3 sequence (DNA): TGTGCTAGTGCCTCCGAACTAGCGGGCTACAATGAGCAGTCCTTC.

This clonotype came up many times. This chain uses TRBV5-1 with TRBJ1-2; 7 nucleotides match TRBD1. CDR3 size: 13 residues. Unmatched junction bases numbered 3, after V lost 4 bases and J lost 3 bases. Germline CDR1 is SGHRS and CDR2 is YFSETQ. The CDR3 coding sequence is TGCGCCAGCAGCGACAGGGTGGACTATGGCTACACCTTC. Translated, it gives CASSDRVDYGYTF.

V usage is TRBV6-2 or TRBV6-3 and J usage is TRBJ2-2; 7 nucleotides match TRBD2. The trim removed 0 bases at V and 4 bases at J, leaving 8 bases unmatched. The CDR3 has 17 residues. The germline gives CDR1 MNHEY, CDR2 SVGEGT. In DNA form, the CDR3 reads TGTGCCAGCAGTTACTCCCTCGCGGGAGTACGCACCGGGGAGCTGTTTTTT. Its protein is CASSYSLAGVRTGELFF.

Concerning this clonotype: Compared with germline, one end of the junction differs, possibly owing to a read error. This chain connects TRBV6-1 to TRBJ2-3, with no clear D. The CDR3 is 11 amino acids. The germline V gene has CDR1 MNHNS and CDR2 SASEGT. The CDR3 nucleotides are TGTGACAGTAGTCAAACAGATAAGCAGTATTTT. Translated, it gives CDSSQTDKQYF.

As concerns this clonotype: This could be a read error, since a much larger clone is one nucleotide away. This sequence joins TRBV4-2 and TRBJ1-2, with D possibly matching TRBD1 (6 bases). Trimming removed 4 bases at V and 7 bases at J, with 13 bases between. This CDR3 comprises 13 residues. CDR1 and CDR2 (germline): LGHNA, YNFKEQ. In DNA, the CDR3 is TGTGCCAGCAGCCTAGGGGGTACGAGTGGCTACACCTTC. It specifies CASSLGGTSGYTF.

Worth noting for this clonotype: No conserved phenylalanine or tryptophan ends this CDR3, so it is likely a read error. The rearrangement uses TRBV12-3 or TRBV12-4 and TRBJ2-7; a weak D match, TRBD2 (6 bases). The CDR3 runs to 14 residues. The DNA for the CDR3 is TGTGCCAGCTGTTTAGGGCGACTGGGGGGAGAGCAGTACTCC. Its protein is CASCLGRLGGEQYS.

The CDR3 here is CASSSLRGPSTREQYF. The CDR3 nucleotides are TGTGCCAGCAGCTCACTCCGAGGTCCCAGTACGAGGGAGCAGTACTTC. The rearrangement uses TRBV5-6 and TRBJ2-7; unclear D gene. Trimming left V 3 bases short and J 7 bases short, with 23 bases between. Looked up from germline, CDR1 is SGHDT and CDR2 is YYEEEE. This CDR3 contains 16 residues.

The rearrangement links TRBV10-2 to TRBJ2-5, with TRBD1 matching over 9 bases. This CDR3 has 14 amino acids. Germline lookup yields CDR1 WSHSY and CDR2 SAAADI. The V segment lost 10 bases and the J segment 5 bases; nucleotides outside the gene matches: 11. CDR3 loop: CANTDRGTIETQYF. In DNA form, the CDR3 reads TGCGCCAACACTGACAGGGGGACAATCGAGACCCAGTACTTC.

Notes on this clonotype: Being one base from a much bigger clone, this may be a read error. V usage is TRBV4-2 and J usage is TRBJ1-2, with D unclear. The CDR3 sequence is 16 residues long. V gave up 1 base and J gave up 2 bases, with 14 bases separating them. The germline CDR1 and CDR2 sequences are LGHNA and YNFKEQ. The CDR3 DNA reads TGTGCCAGCAGCCAAGTGCATCCCAGGTCAAACTATGGCTACACCTTC. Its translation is CASSQVHPRSNYGYTF.

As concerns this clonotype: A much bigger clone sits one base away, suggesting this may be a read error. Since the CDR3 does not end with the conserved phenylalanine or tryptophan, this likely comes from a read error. CDR3: CASRTAGTGSKEQYY. CDR3 bases: TGTGCCAGCAGGACCGCCGGGACAGGGTCTAAAGAGCAGTACTAC. This chain connects TRBV6-1 to TRBJ2-7; 9 nucleotides agree with TRBD1. Germline lookup yields CDR1 MNHNS and CDR2 SASEGT. Trimming cost V 6 bases and J 7 bases; bases outside gene matches: 13. This CDR3 contains 15 residues.

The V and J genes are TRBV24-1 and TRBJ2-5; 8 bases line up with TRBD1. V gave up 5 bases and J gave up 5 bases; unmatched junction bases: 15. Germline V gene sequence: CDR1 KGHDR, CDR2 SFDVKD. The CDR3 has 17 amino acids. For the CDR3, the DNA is TGTGCCACCAGTGCGGGCAAAAGACAAGGGGACAGGGAGACCCAGTACTTC. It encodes CATSAGKRQGDRETQYF.

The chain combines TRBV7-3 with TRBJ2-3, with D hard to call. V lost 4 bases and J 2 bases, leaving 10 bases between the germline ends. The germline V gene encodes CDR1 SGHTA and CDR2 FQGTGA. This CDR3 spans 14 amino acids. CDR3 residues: CASSSPPDTDTQYF. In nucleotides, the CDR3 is TGTGCCAGCAGCTCCCCTCCCGACACAGATACGCAGTATTTT.